A single sample gave rise to the 7 T cell receptor beta chains below, sequenced in a study of T-cell reconstitution after alpha-beta-depleted transplantation in children (dated by TCRdb to the mid-2010s). The sample's treatment or condition label is to be understood as: allogeneic hematopoietic cell transplantation with graft depleted of TCRalphabeta T cells and CD19 B cells. Broader findings and caveats from the paper: The frequencies of hyperexpanded clones fell over the following months, and after one year, T-cell counts and TCRbeta diversity were mostly attributed to newly produced T cells.

No antigen has been assigned to these receptors. Library preparation used PCR. The run used an Illumina HiSeq 2500. To normalize quantification of the TCRbeta repertoire, the TCR libraries were built with molecular barcoding that relied on unique molecular identifiers. Using fastp at Q25 and MiXCR, TCRdb reprocessed the public reads and kept productive beta chains. Each CDR3 protein gets just one entry, which takes the most common genes and DNA from the rows behind it. The sample table contains about 300,000 distinct CDR3 sequences; only one count was recorded for 6.5% to 9% of them. The leading ten clones occupy about 8.2% of the sample. The sample was peripheral blood, taken 360 days after TCRalphabeta/CD19-depleted stem cell transplant. Receptor source: a female patient between 2 and 15 years old who had a stem cell transplant for Fanconi anemia, so the T cells may come from the graft donor.

This clonotype was observed many times. This sequence joins TRBV12-3 or TRBV12-4 and TRBJ2-7, with TRBD1 matching over 8 bases. J gave up 3 bases and V 3 bases, and 10 bases lay outside the gene matches. The CDR3 loop spans 16 amino acids. The CDR3 protein is CASSFGPGTGRYEQYV. CDR3 coding DNA: TGTGCCAGCAGTTTCGGCCCCGGGACAGGTCGCTACGAGCAGTACGTC.

This clonotype was detected only a few times. The CDR3 DNA follows: TGTGCCAGCTCACCAGAGACAGGGGGAGCTTTCTTT. Protein sequence: CASSPETGGAFF. The chain combines TRBV18 with TRBJ1-1; 9 bases agree with TRBD1. Looked up from germline, CDR1 is KGHSH and CDR2 is LQKENI. V was clipped by 2 bases and J by 10 bases; unmatched bases: 2. The CDR3 is 12 residues long.

At least ten counts were recorded for this clonotype. The rearrangement links TRBV12-3 or TRBV12-4 to TRBJ2-2, with D perhaps TRBD1 (5 bases). Trimming removed 3 bases at V and 6 bases at J, with 14 bases between. CDR3 length: 15 residues. CDR3 nucleotides: TGTGCCAGCAGTTTCCGTTCAGGGTGGGCCGGGGAGCTGTTTTTT. Residues: CASSFRSGWAGELFF.

This clonotype was detected only a few times. The chain couples TRBV27 to TRBJ2-4; 7 bases fit TRBD1. The CDR3 loop spans 15 amino acids. Germline V gives CDR1 MNHEY, CDR2 SMNVEV (reference sequence). J gave up 0 bases and V 6 bases, and 5 bases lay outside the gene matches. For the CDR3, the DNA is TGTGCCAGCAGCACGGACAGGCTAGCCAAAAACATTCAGTACTTC. Protein product: CASSTDRLAKNIQYF.

In its sample, this clonotype was seen once. The V and J genes are TRBV7-8 and TRBJ2-2, with 12 bases matching TRBD2. Unmatched junction bases numbered 10, after V lost 4 bases and J lost 7 bases. Germline V lookup: CDR1 SGHVS, CDR2 FQNEAQ. The CDR3 has 17 residues. The CDR3 DNA reads as TGTGCCAGCAGCTGGTTCCTAGCGGGGGGGCAGGGCGGGGAGCTGTTTTTT. Translation gives CASSWFLAGGQGGELFF.

At least ten counts were recorded for this clonotype. The chain carries TRBV28 and TRBJ2-7; tentative D call: TRBD1 (6 bases). Per the germline V gene, CDR1 is MDHEN and CDR2 is SYDVKM. The CDR3 is 15 amino acids. The V end lost 5 bases, the J end lost 0 bases, and 14 bases lay between the germline ends. The CDR3 reads CASSSTGFLSYEQYF. CDR3 DNA sequence: TGTGCCAGCAGTAGCACAGGGTTCCTCTCCTACGAGCAGTACTTC. The complete variable domain, with remaining parts taken from reference TRBV28 and TRBJ2-7, reads DVKVTQSSRYLVKRTGEKVFLECVQDMDHENMFWYRQDPGLGLRLIYFSYDVKMKEKGDIPEGYSVSREKKERFSLILESASTNQTSMYLCASSSTGFLSYEQYFGPGTRLTVT.

This clonotype was seen at least ten times. The chain combines TRBV12-3 or TRBV12-4 with TRBJ1-3; D gene uncertain. This CDR3 spans 14 amino acids. Trimming took 3 bases from V and 1 from J, leaving 7 bases between them. The CDR3 DNA reads as TGTGCCAGCAGTTTTAAGCGGTCTGGAAACACCATATATTTT. Protein: CASSFKRSGNTIYF.